The subject of this entry is one T cell receptor (beta chain). Its cognate antigen is unknown. Measured with immunoSEQ multiplex PCR; TCRdb has only the in-frame clones, and not every one. The table has about 170,000 clones, 75% to 95% seen once; the top ten hold less than 3%. This record comes from a study of T cell responses to AZD1222 COVID-19 vaccine. Study-level points and caveats: Variant regions that are unmutated are reportedly the target of nearly half of spike-specific TCRs. None of the repertoires were sampled until the peak T cell response had passed. Spike was spanned by vaccine-associated CD4 TCRs, which were dominant at 160-218 and 743-854. Just six AZD1222 recipients were seropositive at baseline.

The source was peripheral blood, collected on day 0 of AZD1222 vaccination. The TCR comes from an adult in good health.

The CDR3 nucleotides read TGTGCCAGCAGTGCGTCAGGGTATGGCTACACCTTC. As protein: CASSASGYGYTF. V usage is TRBV2 and J usage is TRBJ1-2, with a weak D call TRBD1 (5 bases). From germline, CDR1 is SNHLY and CDR2 FYNNEI. With 4 bases removed from V and 5 bases from J, the gap between germline ends came to 8 bases. This CDR3 region has 12 residues.